What follows are 29 T cell receptor beta chains derived from one specimen sequenced in a study of technical replicates of blood from a few donors. Here immunoSEQ multiplex PCR was the method, and the copy in TCRdb shows in-frame clones only, minus some. The sample has 65,000 to 90,000 clones, 98% seen once; the top ten hold around 0.22%. The specimen sequenced was T cells isolated from PBMCs. These receptors all stem from a human donor in good health.

The gene calls are TRBV27 and TRBJ1-5; TRBD1 might be the D (5 bases). Germline lookup yields CDR1 MNHEY and CDR2 SMNVEV (reference sequence). This CDR3 region has 14 residues. The germline V and J ends were trimmed by 5 bases and 6 bases, with 14 bases remaining between them. Written as DNA, the CDR3 is TGTGCCAGCAGTCCAAATGACAGATCTCAGCCCCAGCATTTT. This gives the protein CASSPNDRSQPQHF.

V gene TRBV29-1 combines with J gene TRBJ2-5; TRBD2 agrees at 12 bases. Germline V CDR1 and CDR2: SQVTM, ANQGSEA. V dropped 5 bases and J dropped 1; count of bases not matched to a gene: 5. The CDR3 runs 15 residues. The CDR3 bases are TGCAGCGTTCCTAGACTAGCGGGGGCCCAAGAGACCCAGTACTTC. Translated: CSVPRLAGAQETQYF.

The chain uses TRBV18 and TRBJ2-5, with 9 bases identical to TRBD1. CDR1 and CDR2 (germline): KGHSH, LQKENI. The CDR3 loop spans 14 amino acids. J gave up 5 bases and V 4 bases, and 5 bases lay outside the gene matches. The CDR3 DNA is TGTGCCAGCTCACAAACAGGGGGCCGGGAGACCCAGTACTTC. Translating it yields CASSQTGGRETQYF.

The genes are TRBV4-2 and TRBJ2-1, with TRBD1 identical over 7 bases. Trimming removed 0 bases from V and 4 bases from J; junction bases left unmatched: 0. Per the germline V gene, CDR1 is LGHNA and CDR2 is YNFKEQ. CDR3 length equals 14 residues. The CDR3 DNA is TGTGCCAGCAGCCAAGAGACAGGGTACAATGAGCAGTTCTTC. Its protein is CASSQETGYNEQFF.

V and J are TRBV5-1 and TRBJ1-1; TRBD1 might be the D (5 bases). The CDR3 has 14 amino acids. V dropped 6 bases and J dropped 5 bases, with 17 bases sitting between them. The germline CDR1 and CDR2 sequences are SGHRS and YFSETQ. The CDR3 DNA sequence: TGCGCCAGCAACTCGGGGGGGTTGAGGACTGAAGCTTTCTTT. Protein product: CASNSGGLRTEAFF.

The chain recombines TRBV25-1 with TRBJ1-1; D possibly corresponds to TRBD1 (5 bases). This CDR3 has 12 amino acids. Germline V gene data show CDR1 as MGHDK and CDR2 as SYGVNS. Trimming removed 4 bases from V and 5 bases from J, with 8 bases in between. CDR3 nucleotides: TGTGCCAGCAGTGCCGGGGGGACTGAAGCTTTCTTT. This gives the protein CASSAGGTEAFF.

The genes are TRBV6-5 and TRBJ2-7; a possible D gene is TRBD1 (6 bases). The germline V and J ends were trimmed by 6 bases and 0 bases, with 15 bases remaining between them. Germline lookup yields CDR1 MNHEY and CDR2 SVGAGI. The CDR3 has 15 residues. CDR3 loop: CASRKIRDISYEQYF. DNA for the CDR3: TGTGCCAGCAGAAAAATCCGGGACATCTCCTACGAGCAGTACTTC.

The genes are TRBV11-2 and TRBJ1-2, with 7 bases matching TRBD1. The CDR3 sequence is 17 residues long. The junction had 11 bases not matched to a gene; V was cut back by 0 bases and J by 4 bases. Looked up from germline, CDR1 is SGHAT and CDR2 is FQNNGV. The CDR3 loop is CASSLDRQGIGSYGYTF. CDR3 nucleotide sequence: TGTGCCAGCAGCTTAGATAGACAGGGAATAGGAAGCTATGGCTACACCTTC.

The J gene is TRBJ2-1, the V gene TRBV29-1, with 10 bases matching TRBD2. Per germline, CDR1 SQVTM and CDR2 ANQGSEA. The CDR3 totals 17 residues. J was trimmed by 8 bases and V by 2 bases; bases with no gene match: 15. Written as DNA, the CDR3 is TGCAGCGTTGAAAAAAGTAGCGGGAGGAAACGAGGGTATGAGCAGTTCTTC. It is translated as CSVEKSSGRKRGYEQFF.

This clone was seen only once. V usage is TRBV29-1 and J usage is TRBJ2-3, with a possible D match to TRBD1 (5 bases). The CDR3 spans 12 residues. Per the germline V gene, CDR1 is SQVTM and CDR2 is ANQGSEA. Deletions cut 4 bases from V and 3 bases from J, with 8 bases between. CDR3 coding DNA: TGCAGCGTTGTACCAGGGACAGATACGCAGTATTTT. Encoded protein: CSVVPGTDTQYF.

This chain links TRBV7-2 with TRBJ1-2; 8 nucleotides agree with TRBD1. Looked up from germline, CDR1 is SGHTA and CDR2 is FQGNSA. V shed 4 bases and J 6 bases; nucleotides not matched to a gene: 7. This CDR3 contains 14 residues. The CDR3, as DNA: TGTGCCAGCAGCTCCTACCGGGACAGGCATGGCTACACCTTC. Translated: CASSSYRDRHGYTF. Drawing the rest from reference TRBV7-2 and TRBJ1-2, the complete variable domain is GAGVSQSPSNKVTEKGKDVELRCDPISGHTALYWYRQSLGQGLEFLIYFQGNSAPDKSGLPSDRFSAERTGGSVSTLTIQRTQQEDSAVYLCASSSYRDRHGYTFGSGTRLTVV.

V gene TRBV6-5 combines with J gene TRBJ1-3; 7 bases fit TRBD1. This CDR3 contains 15 residues. Germline trimming cut 6 bases from V and 1 base from J; bases unmatched to any gene: 6. CDR1 and CDR2 (germline): MNHEY, SVGAGI. The CDR3 reads CASSPGGTSGNTIYF. CDR3 nucleotide sequence: TGTGCCAGCAGCCCAGGGGGTACTTCTGGAAACACCATATATTTT.

The rearrangement uses TRBV10-1 and TRBJ1-1; the D is unclear. CDR3 length equals 17 residues. In germline, CDR1 is WNHNN, CDR2 SYGVQD (reference sequence). Trimming removed 7 bases from V and 2 bases from J, with 23 bases in between. The CDR3 loop is CASIGPSGVAENTEAFF. CDR3 DNA sequence: TGCGCCAGCATTGGGCCCTCGGGAGTTGCAGAAAACACTGAAGCTTTCTTT.

The chain employs TRBV30 and TRBJ1-2, with D hard to call. Trimming took off 8 bases at V and 2 bases at J, with 15 bases between the two ends. The CDR3 is made up of 13 amino acids. The germline CDR1 and CDR2 sequences are GTSNPN and SVGIG (reference sequence). CDR3 region: CALLREVNYGYTF. CDR3 nucleotides: TGTGCCCTACTGCGGGAAGTAAACTATGGCTACACCTTC.

The J gene is TRBJ2-6, the V gene TRBV14, with a possible D match to TRBD2 (5 bases). CDR1 and CDR2 (germline): SGHDN, FVKESK. The CDR3 totals 16 residues. The V and J ends lost 0 bases and 2 bases respectively, with 8 bases between them. CDR3 sequence reads: CASSQEDWPGANVLTF. CDR3 in DNA: TGTGCCAGCAGCCAAGAGGACTGGCCTGGGGCCAACGTCCTGACTTTC.

V is TRBV29-1 and J is TRBJ2-7, with a tentative D call TRBD2 (6 bases). Looked up from germline, CDR1 is SQVTM and CDR2 is ANQGSEA. This CDR3 contains 12 residues. Trimming took 1 base from V and 4 from J, leaving 8 bases between them. The CDR3 region has the DNA TGCAGCGTTGAAGGGCGGGGATACGAGCAGTACTTC. Translated: CSVEGRGYEQYF.

The chain links TRBV18 to TRBJ1-5, with a possible D match to TRBD1 (5 bases). In germline, CDR1 is KGHSH, CDR2 LQKENI. This CDR3 is built from 15 residues. Between the trimmed V and J ends, which lost 2 bases and 1 base, there was a span of 9 bases. The CDR3 sequence is CASSPTGMSNQPQHF. CDR3 nucleotide sequence: TGTGCCAGCTCACCAACAGGAATGAGCAATCAGCCCCAGCATTTT.

J is TRBJ1-5 and V is TRBV19, with TRBD1 matching over 9 bases. The CDR3 consists of 13 residues. Germline V gene sequence: CDR1 LNHDA, CDR2 SQIVND (reference sequence). With V trimmed by 5 bases and J by 4 bases, 0 bases remained unmatched. The CDR3 coding sequence is TGTGCCAGTAGTGGGACAGGGAATCAGCCCCAGCATTTT. Amino acids: CASSGTGNQPQHF.

This chain links TRBV9 with TRBJ2-5; D is perhaps TRBD1 (6 bases). Trimming shortened V by 3 bases and J by 5 bases, and 11 bases separated the two germline ends. The CDR3 is made up of 13 amino acids. Germline V gene lookup returns CDR1 SGDLS and CDR2 YYNGEE. The CDR3 coding sequence is TGTGCCAGCAGCGGCACAGGGATTGAGACCCAGTACTTC. It encodes CASSGTGIETQYF.

This rearrangement joins TRBV27 to TRBJ2-3; maybe TRBD2 (5 bases). Trimming left V 3 bases short and J 4 bases short, with 14 bases between. Germline V lookup: CDR1 MNHEY, CDR2 SMNVEV (reference sequence). The CDR3 length is 15 residues. Here the CDR3 reads CASSFKRELADTQYF. CDR3 DNA sequence: TGTGCCAGCAGTTTTAAGAGGGAGTTGGCAGATACGCAGTATTTT.

The V and J genes are TRBV7-8 and TRBJ2-2; 9 positions agree with TRBD1. Unmatched junction bases numbered 10, after V lost 5 bases and J lost 6 bases. The CDR3 has 16 residues. Germline values: CDR1 SGHVS, CDR2 FQNEAQ. For the CDR3, the DNA is TGTGCCAGCAGCGTTCCGGGACAGGGAAGGCCCGGGGAGCTGTTTTTT. Translating gives CASSVPGQGRPGELFF.

V gene TRBV27 combines with J gene TRBJ2-7; 11 positions match TRBD2. This CDR3 region has 16 residues. Germline loops: CDR1 MNHEY, CDR2 SMNVEV (reference sequence). V was clipped by 7 bases and J by 5 bases; unmatched bases: 13. The DNA for the CDR3 is TGTGCCAGCAACTTACTAGCGGGGGCCGAAGTCCACGAGCAGTACTTC. Protein sequence: CASNLLAGAEVHEQYF.

Here the CDR3 reads CASSQIPGTYEQYF. The CDR3, as DNA: TGCGCCAGCAGCCAAATCCCAGGGACCTACGAGCAGTACTTC. The chain couples TRBV4-1 to TRBJ2-7; D might be TRBD1 (5 bases). The CDR3 sequence is 14 residues long. Per germline, CDR1 MGHRA and CDR2 YSYEKL. The V end lost 2 bases, the J end lost 2 bases, and 10 bases lay between the germline ends.

The V call is TRBV5-1, the J call TRBJ2-1; the D gene is possibly TRBD1 (6 bases). V lost 2 bases, J lost 2 bases, and 11 bases lay in between. CDR1 is SGHRS, CDR2 YFSETQ, per germline. This CDR3 region has 15 residues. The CDR3: CASSFPGAAYNEQFF. The CDR3 DNA reads TGCGCCAGCAGCTTTCCAGGGGCCGCCTACAATGAGCAGTTCTTC. Drawing the rest from reference TRBV5-1 and TRBJ2-1, the complete variable domain is KAGVTQTPRYLIKTRGQQVTLSCSPISGHRSVSWYQQTPGQGLQFLFEYFSETQRNKGNFPGRFSGRQFSNSRSEMNVSTLELGDSALYLCASSFPGAAYNEQFFGPGTRLTVL.

The V call is TRBV4-1, the J call TRBJ2-7, with 7 nucleotides matching TRBD2. Per the germline V gene, CDR1 is MGHRA and CDR2 is YSYEKL. This CDR3 spans 14 amino acids. The ends lost 1 base at V and 3 bases at J; junction bases unmatched: 3. The CDR3 sequence: CASSQVAGVYEQYF. The CDR3 nucleotides are TGCGCCAGCAGCCAAGTGGCGGGGGTCTACGAGCAGTACTTC.

The V and J genes are TRBV7-2 and TRBJ2-7; 7 bases align to TRBD2. V shed 5 bases, J shed 3 bases, and the junction held 10 bases outside the gene matches. Germline-derived CDR1 and CDR2 are SGHTA and FQGNSA. This CDR3 has 15 residues. DNA of the CDR3: TGTGCCAGCAGCCTCCTCCCGCGGGAGTTCTACGAGCAGTACTTC. Translating it yields CASSLLPREFYEQYF.

V is TRBV29-1 and J is TRBJ1-5; 8 bases are shared with TRBD1. CDR1 and CDR2 from the germline V gene are SQVTM and ANQGSEA. J lost 5 bases, V lost 6 bases, and 6 bases had no gene match. This CDR3 has 13 residues. CDR3 in DNA: TGCAGCGTGGGGACAGGCAGAGATCAGCCCCAGCATTTT. It yields the protein CSVGTGRDQPQHF.

The V and J genes are TRBV25-1 and TRBJ1-1; no reliable D call. Deletions cut 5 bases from V and 7 bases from J, with 17 bases between. Germline CDR1 is MGHDK and CDR2 is SYGVNS. The CDR3 has 14 amino acids. In DNA, the CDR3 is TGTGCCAGCAGTAGGCACACCCGCGGAGGTGAAGCTTTCTTT. This translates into CASSRHTRGGEAFF.

This rearrangement joins TRBV5-1 to TRBJ2-7; 9 nucleotides align to TRBD2. Germline CDR1 SGHRS, CDR2 YFSETQ. The CDR3 has 15 residues. J was trimmed by 2 bases and V by 3 bases; bases with no gene match: 6. The CDR3 region is CASSSSTSGAYEQYF. CDR3 DNA: TGCGCCAGCAGCTCGTCGACTAGCGGAGCCTACGAGCAGTACTTC.